A single T cell receptor (beta chain) is shown here with its context. Its target antigen remains unknown. No per-base quality is available; no much larger clone lies one base away. Patients with autoimmune disease history or receiving systemic immunosuppression were excluded from the trial. Peripheral blood for TCR sequencing was collected from all dose cohorts at baseline, on cycle 4 day 1, and on cycle 7 day 1. Samples came from an open-label, multicenter, first-in-human phase I dose-escalation trial of ivuxolimab. Adults with locally advanced or metastatic melanoma, renal cell carcinoma, hepatocellular carcinoma or head and neck squamous cell carcinoma were enrolled in the trial. Before TCR sequencing, CD4+ T cells and CD8+ T cells from peripheral blood were sorted into separate populations. This sample is part of a study of OX40 agonist ivuxolimab in advanced cancers. Some background on the complete study: Ivuxolimab, which targeted the costimulatory receptor OX40 (CD134), was an agonistic, fully human IgG2 monoclonal antibody. Intravenous ivuxolimab was administered to patients every 2 weeks at six dose levels: 0.01, 0.1, 0.3, 1.5, 3 and 10 mg/kg. Among the roughly 50 dose-escalation patients, some 20 had hepatocellular carcinoma, roughly 15 melanoma, 9 renal cell carcinoma and 9 head and neck cancer. Partial responses occurred in three dose-escalation patients, of whom one had hepatocellular carcinoma and two had cutaneous melanoma. In the dose-escalation cohort, more than 75% of patients were male, and the mean age was about 55 years, with a range of roughly 23 to 85. The paper describes the monotherapy dose-escalation part (N ≈ 51 patients) of the phase I trial of ivuxolimab. Peripheral TCRbeta sequencing was intended to test whether TCR sequence diversity was altered and clonal T-cell expansion was caused by ivuxolimab. Patients were allowed to have had prior anti-PD-1, anti-PD-L1 or anti-CTLA-4 therapy, and 40% of the dose-escalation patients had been treated with checkpoint inhibitors.

Study-level results and caveats: Low levels of normalized T-cell clonal expansion were also seen in some patients who did not respond. Antigen specificity was not determined for the clonally expanded peripheral T cells. In the 0.1-3.0 mg/kg groups, partial responders were among the patients with the lowest normalized peripheral clonal expansion, particularly in CD8+ T cells. On average, CD8+ T cells showed more expanded clones than CD4+ T cells after ivuxolimab. Clonal expansion of both CD4+ and CD8+ blood T cells was observed from baseline to week 6 at doses 0.1 to 3.0 mg/kg.

To sequence the TCRbeta CDR3 region, genomic DNA was isolated from the sorted cells. TCRbeta CDR3 regions were sequenced using the immunoSEQ Assay. TCRdb mirrors the immuneACCESS table, restricted to in-frame sequences. Some clones are absent from its copies; in checked studies, under half trace to an unresolved V gene, and the reason for the others is unknown. The table for this sample lists around 150,000 clones; around 94% of them were counted only once. The top ten clonotypes cover around 0.31% of the sample. The CDR1 and CDR2 encoded by the germline V gene are WSHSY and SAAADI. The CDR3, from cysteine to phenylalanine, totals 15 residues. Only the CDR3 part of the read is kept: 45 bases, read in frame from the first base. Here V drops 7 bases and J drops 7 bases, and the junction holds 12 bases not matched to any gene.

This specimen was CD4+ or CD8+ T cells sorted from blood, taken in a trial of the OX40 agonist ivuxolimab. Recombination joined TRBV10-2 with TRBJ2-5; 10 middle bases align to TRBD1. This TCR derives from an adult with an advanced solid tumor such as melanoma, head and neck, liver or kidney cancer. The sequence in DNA is TGCGCCAGCATCCCAGTGACAGGGGGCTCTGGGACCCAGTACTTC. This translates into CASIPVTGGSGTQYF.